The present T cell receptor (beta chain) was sequenced within a study of OX40 agonist ivuxolimab in advanced cancers. Across the study: The study treated patients with ivuxolimab, an agonistic anti-OX40 (CD134) antibody. Administration of intravenous ivuxolimab to patients occurred every 2 weeks at 0.01 to 10 mg/kg.

Method: immunoSEQ multiplex PCR; TCRdb's copy keeps in-frame clones and lacks some. The data hold about 35,000 clones, with about 70% observed a single time. About this clone itself: Other DNA sequences of this sample code for an identical CDR3.

CDR1 MDHEN and CDR2 SYDVKM come from the germline V gene. The CDR3 covers 14 residues. Between the trimmed V and J ends, which lost 2 bases and 3 bases, there was a span of 10 bases. It was autoimmune disease history or systemic immunosuppression that excluded patients. Samples were taken at baseline and on day 1 of cycles 4 and 7. This sequence was found in an adult with an advanced solid tumor such as melanoma, head and neck, liver or kidney cancer. This sample comprised CD4+ or CD8+ T cells sorted from blood, obtained in a trial of the OX40 agonist ivuxolimab. The chain uses TRBV28 and TRBJ1-1; D remains ambiguous. Here the CDR3 DNA reads TGTGCCAGCAGTTTACCCGGAACCGACACTGAAGCTTTCTTT. Its translation is CASSLPGTDTEAFF.